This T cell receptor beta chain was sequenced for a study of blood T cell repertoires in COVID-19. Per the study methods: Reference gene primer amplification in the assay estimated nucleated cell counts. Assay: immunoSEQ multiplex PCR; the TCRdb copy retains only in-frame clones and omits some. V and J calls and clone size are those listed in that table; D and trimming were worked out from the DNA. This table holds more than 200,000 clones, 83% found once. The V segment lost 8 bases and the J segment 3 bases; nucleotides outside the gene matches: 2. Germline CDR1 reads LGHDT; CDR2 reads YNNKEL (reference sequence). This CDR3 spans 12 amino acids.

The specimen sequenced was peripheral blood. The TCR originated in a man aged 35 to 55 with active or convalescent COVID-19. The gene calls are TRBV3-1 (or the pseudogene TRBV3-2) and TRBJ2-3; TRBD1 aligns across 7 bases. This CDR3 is CASRQGTDTQYF. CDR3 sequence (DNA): TGTGCCAGCCGACAGGGTACAGATACGCAGTATTTT.